There are a few counts of the clone carrying this T cell receptor beta chain. The antigen is unknown. The CDR3 totals 12 residues. The germline CDR1 and CDR2 sequences are MNHEY and SVGAGI. Trimming shortened V by 4 bases and J by 5 bases, and 6 bases separated the two germline ends. Primers for the PCR totalled 60 Vbeta and 13 Jbeta. The method was immunoSEQ multiplex PCR; TCRdb's version includes in-frame clones alone and lacks a portion of them. Altogether roughly 130,000 clones are present, about three quarters being singletons, with the ten largest covering under 1.2%. This sample was included in a study of cytomegalovirus exposure and HLA in healthy donors. Study overall: A preliminary data release comprised roughly 85 million unique TCRs obtained from HLA-typed donors.

Study results and limitations: TRBV6-2, TRBV6-3 and other indistinguishable V segments were excluded. Several of the most significant clusters appeared, in a later analysis, to be linked to common viral pathogens.

The sequence derives from a human donor in good health. What was sequenced was PBMCs. The V gene is TRBV6-5, the J gene TRBJ1-3, with a possible D match to TRBD1 (5 bases). For the CDR3, the DNA is TGTGCCAGCAGTTCGGACAGAAACACCATATATTTT. As protein: CASSSDRNTIYF.